Each of the 15 T cell receptor beta chains below was sequenced from the same sample in a study of T-cell memory formation after mild COVID-19. TCRdb re-analysed the 5' RACE reads in MiXCR, keeping a single row per CDR3 protein. The repertoire has 450,000 or so distinct CDR3 sequences, approximately 23% of them found once; the top ten carry 12%. The sample comprised PBMCs or a T cell subset sorted from them (not recorded which). Receptor source: an adult woman who had mild COVID-19 (a few samples of this study predate the infection). Cell type and time point are not known.

Many counts were recorded for this clonotype. This chain joins TRBV24-1 and TRBJ1-1; no clear D. CDR3 length equals 12 residues. Germline-derived CDR1 and CDR2 are KGHDR and SFDVKD. V lost 6 bases and J lost 6, with 10 bases in between. The CDR3 protein is CATSNGASEAFF. The CDR3 DNA is TGTGCCACCAGTAATGGAGCGTCTGAAGCTTTCTTT.

The CDR3 sequence: CASSVGTPGEQYF. In DNA form, the CDR3 reads TGTGCCAGCAGCGTCGGGACTCCCGGCGAGCAGTACTTC. This rearrangement joins TRBV7-9 to TRBJ2-7, with a possible D match to TRBD2 (6 bases). This CDR3 contains 13 residues. The V end was cut by 5 bases, the J end by 6 bases, with 14 bases between. CDR1 and CDR2 from the germline V gene are SEHNR and FQNEAQ (reference sequence).

This clonotype was counted a few times. The chain combines TRBV7-9 with TRBJ2-5; 12 nucleotides match TRBD2. Germline CDR1 is SEHNR and CDR2 is FQNEAQ (reference sequence). The CDR3 consists of 16 residues. V was clipped by 3 bases and J by 5 bases; unmatched bases: 7. CDR3 sequence (DNA): TGTGCCAGCAGCTTTAGGACTAGCGGGGTTCGGGAGACCCAGTACTTC. Protein: CASSFRTSGVRETQYF.

This clonotype was observed a few times. The chain joins TRBV12-3 or TRBV12-4 to TRBJ2-1; TRBD1 is a possible D gene (6 bases). V was shortened by 3 bases and J by 6 bases, with 12 bases between the two germline ends. The CDR3 loop spans 14 amino acids. The CDR3 bases are TGTGCCAGCAGTTTTTTGGGGGCTCGCAATGAGCAGTTCTTC. Translating gives CASSFLGARNEQFF.

This clonotype was found a few times. The CDR3 coding sequence is TGCAGTGCTAGTAAGGGACCGAACAATCAGCCCCAGCATTTT. Its protein product is CSASKGPNNQPQHF. The gene calls are TRBV20-1 and TRBJ1-5; D might be TRBD1 (5 bases). Germline V gives CDR1 DFQATT, CDR2 SNEGSKA (reference sequence). The V gene lost 3 bases and the J gene lost 3 bases, with 12 bases spanning the gap. This CDR3 has 14 residues.

This clonotype turned up a few times. The chain combines TRBV18 with TRBJ1-1; D may be TRBD1 (6 bases). Deletions cut 3 bases from V and 3 bases from J, with 20 bases between. The CDR3 has 17 residues. CDR1 is KGHSH, CDR2 LQKENI, per germline. The CDR3 nucleotides are TGTGCCAGCTCACCTACTCTACAGGGAAAGGGGGACACTGAAGCTTTCTTT. Translated: CASSPTLQGKGDTEAFF.

The gene calls are TRBV7-8 and TRBJ2-1, with D unclear. In germline, CDR1 is SGHVS, CDR2 FQNEAQ. The CDR3 runs to 14 residues. V was pared by 0 bases and J by 7 bases, with 10 bases between. The CDR3 is CASSLADTLNEQFF. Written as DNA, the CDR3 is TGTGCCAGCAGCTTAGCCGACACCTTGAATGAGCAGTTCTTC.

The genes are TRBV12-3 or TRBV12-4 and TRBJ1-2; no clear D gene. The CDR3 spans 13 residues. V lost 2 bases, J lost 4 bases, and 8 bases lay in between. Here the CDR3 DNA reads TGTGCCAGCAGTTTAAGACGGATCTATGGCTACACCTTC. Encoded protein: CASSLRRIYGYTF.

This clonotype was recorded a few times. V is TRBV18 and J is TRBJ2-2, with 9 nucleotides matching TRBD2. Germline V gene lookup returns CDR1 KGHSH and CDR2 LQKENI. V was clipped by 7 bases and J by 6 bases; unmatched bases: 15. The CDR3 consists of 17 residues. The DNA of the CDR3 is TGTGCCAGCTACCACCCCGTAGCGGGAGAAGGGCCCGGGGAGCTGTTTTTT. Amino acid sequence: CASYHPVAGEGPGELFF.

This clonotype was observed a handful of times. The CDR3 DNA sequence: TGTGCCAGCAGCTTAGGACAGTATAACTATGGCTACACCTTC. This codes for CASSLGQYNYGYTF. The chain has TRBV7-8 and TRBJ1-2; D may be TRBD1 (5 bases). The CDR3 covers 14 residues. Trimming pared 1 base from V and 1 base from J, leaving 7 bases between. In germline, CDR1 is SGHVS, CDR2 FQNEAQ.

V and J are TRBV12-3 or TRBV12-4 and TRBJ1-5; D is undetermined. V lost 1 base and J lost 3, with 13 bases in between. CDR3 length: 16 residues. This chain's CDR3 is CASSLDWVDDNQPQHF. The CDR3 region has the DNA TGTGCCAGCAGTTTAGATTGGGTGGATGACAATCAGCCCCAGCATTTT.

The V gene is TRBV5-1, the J gene TRBJ2-2, with 8 bases that match TRBD2. This CDR3 comprises 15 residues. The V segment lost 5 bases and the J segment 7 bases; nucleotides outside the gene matches: 10. The germline gives CDR1 SGHRS, CDR2 YFSETQ. CDR3 protein: CASRSYSGSGGELFF. The CDR3 DNA reads as TGCGCCAGCAGATCTTACAGCGGGAGCGGCGGGGAGCTGTTTTTT.

This clonotype was detected only a few times. The rearrangement joins TRBV6-5 to TRBJ1-2; tentative D call: TRBD1 (6 bases). The CDR3 is 13 amino acids. Trimming left V 5 bases short and J 4 bases short, with 11 bases between. Germline CDR1 reads MNHEY; CDR2 reads SVGAGI. For the CDR3, the DNA is TGTGCCAGCAGTCAGGAACAGGGCTATGGCTACACCTTC. This codes for CASSQEQGYGYTF.

This clonotype was recorded a few times. CDR3 amino acids: CASSFKKSTEAFF. The CDR3 nucleotides are TGTGCCAGCAGTTTCAAAAAGAGCACTGAAGCTTTCTTT. The V gene is TRBV12-3 or TRBV12-4, the J gene TRBJ1-1; D is undetermined. The length of the CDR3 is 13 residues. The V and J ends lost 3 bases and 4 bases respectively, with 9 bases between them.

In this sample, this clonotype turned up a few times. The chain couples TRBV20-1 to TRBJ2-5; D unresolved. In germline, CDR1 is DFQATT, CDR2 SNEGSKA (reference sequence). V lost 6 bases and J lost 0, with 11 bases in between. CDR3 length: 13 residues. The CDR3 region is CSAGRPYQETQYF. The CDR3 DNA reads TGCAGTGCCGGCAGACCGTACCAAGAGACCCAGTACTTC.